This is a list of T cell receptor beta chains from one sample in a study of T cell clones after liver transplantation. Data came from immunoSEQ multiplex PCR; TCRdb stores just in-frame clones and leaves some out. Among over 15,000 clones listed, approximately 80% were seen once. The specimen comprised CD8+ T cells from blood, sampled less than 50 months after liver transplant. The receptors shown here come from a human patient who received a liver transplant. T cells may partly derive from the graft donor. Each CDR3 is given with its conserved first and last residue. The D gene is left open where the match is weak. The size field is filled for only some rows; it gives once, few, many or a size class.

V gene: TRBV5-1; D gene: NA; J gene: TRBJ1-4; clone size: NA; CDR3 protein: CASSFTANEKLFF; CDR3 DNA: TGCGCCAGCAGCTTTACCGCTAATGAAAAACTGTTTTTT
V gene: TRBV9; D gene: NA; J gene: TRBJ1-1; clone size: NA; CDR3 protein: CASSVSGDEAFF; CDR3 DNA: TGTGCCAGCAGCGTATCAGGCGATGAAGCTTTCTTT
V gene: TRBV5-5; D gene: TRBD1; J gene: TRBJ2-4; clone size: NA; CDR3 protein: CASSPWTGRAKNIQYF; CDR3 DNA: TGTGCCAGCAGCCCCTGGACAGGGAGAGCCAAAAACATTCAGTACTTC
V gene: TRBV9; D gene: NA; J gene: TRBJ2-7; clone size: NA; CDR3 protein: CASSVGDGSSYEQYF; CDR3 DNA: TGTGCCAGCAGCGTCGGGGACGGAAGCTCCTACGAGCAGTACTTC
V gene: TRBV5-4; D gene: NA; J gene: TRBJ2-3; clone size: NA; CDR3 protein: CASSNSDTQYF; CDR3 DNA: TGTGCCAGCAGCAACTCAGATACGCAGTATTTT
V gene: TRBV9; D gene: NA; J gene: TRBJ1-2; clone size: NA; CDR3 protein: CASSVSNPQGNYGYTF; CDR3 DNA: TGTGCCAGCAGCGTATCTAACCCCCAGGGGAACTATGGCTACACCTTC
V gene: TRBV11-2; D gene: NA; J gene: TRBJ2-7; clone size: NA; CDR3 protein: CASSLNLRGTGNEQYF; CDR3 DNA: TGTGCCAGCAGCTTAAATTTGAGAGGGACCGGTAACGAGCAGTACTTC
V gene: TRBV19; D gene: NA; J gene: TRBJ2-7; clone size: NA; CDR3 protein: CASSIAQGRYEQYF; CDR3 DNA: TGTGCCAGTAGTATAGCCCAGGGCCGTTACGAGCAGTACTTC
V gene: TRBV7-9; D gene: TRBD1; J gene: TRBJ1-1; clone size: once; CDR3 protein: CASSLADRGRSEAFF; CDR3 DNA: TGTGCCAGCAGCTTAGCAGACAGGGGGCGGTCTGAAGCTTTCTTT
V gene: TRBV7-9; D gene: NA; J gene: TRBJ2-1; clone size: NA; CDR3 protein: CASSRGRSEQFF; CDR3 DNA: TGTGCCAGCAGCCGAGGCAGAAGTGAGCAGTTCTTC
V gene: TRBV6-4; D gene: NA; J gene: TRBJ1-4; clone size: NA; CDR3 protein: CASSDGEGYEKLFF; CDR3 DNA: TGTGCCAGCAGTGATGGGGAGGGGTACGAAAAACTGTTTTTT
V gene: TRBV4-1; D gene: NA; J gene: TRBJ1-5; clone size: few; CDR3 protein: CASSQEKGKYQPQHF; CDR3 DNA: TGCGCCAGCAGCCAAGAAAAAGGGAAGTATCAGCCCCAGCATTTT
V gene: TRBV6-6; D gene: NA; J gene: TRBJ2-1; clone size: NA; CDR3 protein: CASSSPSRADEQFF; CDR3 DNA: TGTGCCAGCAGCTCTCCATCCAGGGCCGATGAGCAGTTCTTC
V gene: TRBV18; D gene: TRBD1; J gene: TRBJ2-6; clone size: NA; CDR3 protein: CASSPLLGQGVSGANVLTF; CDR3 DNA: TGTGCCAGCTCACCTCTACTCGGACAGGGGGTCTCTGGGGCCAACGTCCTGACTTTC
V gene: TRBV5-4; D gene: NA; J gene: TRBJ2-5; clone size: NA; CDR3 protein: CASSPTDYKETQYF; CDR3 DNA: TGTGCCAGCAGCCCTACCGACTACAAAGAGACCCAGTACTTC
V gene: TRBV4-1; D gene: NA; J gene: TRBJ1-2; clone size: NA; CDR3 protein: CASSQDLPTGANYGYTF; CDR3 DNA: TGCGCCAGCAGCCAAGATCTACCAACAGGAGCTAACTATGGCTACACCTTC
V gene: TRBV29-1; D gene: TRBD2; J gene: TRBJ2-3; clone size: NA; CDR3 protein: CSVEGGGDGVRSSDTQYF; CDR3 DNA: TGCAGCGTTGAAGGGGGAGGGGACGGAGTCCGATCCTCAGATACGCAGTATTTT
V gene: TRBV19; D gene: NA; J gene: TRBJ1-1; clone size: NA; CDR3 protein: CASKNGNTEAFF; CDR3 DNA: TGTGCCAGTAAAAATGGGAACACTGAAGCTTTCTTT
V gene: TRBV6-4; D gene: NA; J gene: TRBJ1-5; clone size: NA; CDR3 protein: CASSEASNQPQHF; CDR3 DNA: TGTGCCAGCAGTGAGGCAAGCAATCAGCCCCAGCATTTT
V gene: TRBV27; D gene: NA; J gene: TRBJ2-3; clone size: NA; CDR3 protein: CASSKTGGPDTQYF; CDR3 DNA: TGTGCCAGCAGTAAGACAGGCGGTCCAGATACGCAGTATTTT
V gene: TRBV19; D gene: TRBD2; J gene: TRBJ2-1; clone size: NA; CDR3 protein: CASSLTLAGRPGGEQFF; CDR3 DNA: TGTGCCAGTAGCCTCACACTAGCGGGGAGGCCTGGGGGTGAGCAGTTCTTC
V gene: TRBV5-8; D gene: NA; J gene: TRBJ2-1; clone size: NA; CDR3 protein: CASSFGGLALF; CDR3 DNA: TGTGCCAGCAGCTTTGGTGGACTCGCCCTCTTC
V gene: TRBV5-8; D gene: NA; J gene: TRBJ1-2; clone size: NA; CDR3 protein: CASRSTGTLFYYGYTF; CDR3 DNA: TGTGCCAGCAGGTCCACCGGGACACTTTTCTACTATGGCTACACCTTC
V gene: TRBV7-3; D gene: NA; J gene: TRBJ2-3; clone size: NA; CDR3 protein: CASSPASTDFTDTQYF; CDR3 DNA: TGTGCCAGCAGCCCCGCGTCGACGGACTTCACAGATACGCAGTATTTT
V gene: TRBV5-1; D gene: NA; J gene: TRBJ1-1; clone size: NA; CDR3 protein: CASSLVYSVNTEAFF; CDR3 DNA: TGCGCCAGCAGCTTGGTATATTCGGTGAACACTGAAGCTTTCTTT
V gene: TRBV7-3; D gene: NA; J gene: TRBJ1-1; clone size: NA; CDR3 protein: CASSPGGGVNTEAFF; CDR3 DNA: TGTGCCAGCAGCCCCGGTGGGGGTGTGAACACTGAAGCTTTCTTT
V gene: TRBV5-5; D gene: NA; J gene: TRBJ2-7; clone size: NA; CDR3 protein: CASSLLVREYEQYF; CDR3 DNA: TGTGCCAGCAGCTTGCTAGTAAGGGAATACGAGCAGTACTTC
V gene: TRBV27; D gene: TRBD1; J gene: TRBJ2-7; clone size: NA; CDR3 protein: CASSLPGQGHEQYF; CDR3 DNA: TGTGCCAGCAGTTTACCGGGACAGGGCCACGAGCAGTACTTC